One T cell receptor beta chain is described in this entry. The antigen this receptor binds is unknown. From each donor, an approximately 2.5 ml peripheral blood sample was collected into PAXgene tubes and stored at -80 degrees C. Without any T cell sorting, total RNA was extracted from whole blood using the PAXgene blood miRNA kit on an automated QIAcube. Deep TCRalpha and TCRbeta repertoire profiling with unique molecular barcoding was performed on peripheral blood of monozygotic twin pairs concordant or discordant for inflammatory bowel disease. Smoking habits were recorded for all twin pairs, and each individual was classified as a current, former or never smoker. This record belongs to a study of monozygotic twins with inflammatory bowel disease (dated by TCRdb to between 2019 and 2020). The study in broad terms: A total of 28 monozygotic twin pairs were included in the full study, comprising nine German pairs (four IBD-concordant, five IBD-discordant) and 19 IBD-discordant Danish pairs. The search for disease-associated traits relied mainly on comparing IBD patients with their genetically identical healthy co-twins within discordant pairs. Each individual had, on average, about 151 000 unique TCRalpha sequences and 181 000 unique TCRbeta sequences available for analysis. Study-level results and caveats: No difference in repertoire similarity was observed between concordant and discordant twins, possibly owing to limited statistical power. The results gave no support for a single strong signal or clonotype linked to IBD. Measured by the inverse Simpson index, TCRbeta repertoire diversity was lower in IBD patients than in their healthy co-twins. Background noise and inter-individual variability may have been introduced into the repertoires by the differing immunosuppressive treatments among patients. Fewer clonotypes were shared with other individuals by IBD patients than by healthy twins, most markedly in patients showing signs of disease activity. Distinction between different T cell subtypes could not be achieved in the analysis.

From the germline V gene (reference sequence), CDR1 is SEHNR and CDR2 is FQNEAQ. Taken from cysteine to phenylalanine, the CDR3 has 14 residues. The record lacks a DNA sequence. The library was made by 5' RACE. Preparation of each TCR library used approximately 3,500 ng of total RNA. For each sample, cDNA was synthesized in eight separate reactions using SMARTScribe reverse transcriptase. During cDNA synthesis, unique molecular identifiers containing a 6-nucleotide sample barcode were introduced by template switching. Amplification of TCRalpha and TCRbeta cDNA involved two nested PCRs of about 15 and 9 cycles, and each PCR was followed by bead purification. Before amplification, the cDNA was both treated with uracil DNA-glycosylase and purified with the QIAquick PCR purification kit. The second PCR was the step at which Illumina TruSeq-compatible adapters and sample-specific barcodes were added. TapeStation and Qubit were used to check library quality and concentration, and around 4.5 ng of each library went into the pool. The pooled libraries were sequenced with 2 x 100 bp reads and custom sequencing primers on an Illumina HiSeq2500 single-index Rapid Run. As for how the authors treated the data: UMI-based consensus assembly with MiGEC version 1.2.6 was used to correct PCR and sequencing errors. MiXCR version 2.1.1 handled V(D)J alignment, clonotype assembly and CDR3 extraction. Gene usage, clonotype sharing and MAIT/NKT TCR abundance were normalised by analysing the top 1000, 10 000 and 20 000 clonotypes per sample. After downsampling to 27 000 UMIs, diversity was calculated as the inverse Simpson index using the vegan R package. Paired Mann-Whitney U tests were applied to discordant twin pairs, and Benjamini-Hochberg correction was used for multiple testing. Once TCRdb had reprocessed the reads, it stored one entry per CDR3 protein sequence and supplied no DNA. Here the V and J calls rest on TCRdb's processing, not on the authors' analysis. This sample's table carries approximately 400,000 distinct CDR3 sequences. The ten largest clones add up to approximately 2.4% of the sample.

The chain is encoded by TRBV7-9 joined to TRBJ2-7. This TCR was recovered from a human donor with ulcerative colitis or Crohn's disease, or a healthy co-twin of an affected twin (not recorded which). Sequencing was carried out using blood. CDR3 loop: CASSLAVARGEQYF. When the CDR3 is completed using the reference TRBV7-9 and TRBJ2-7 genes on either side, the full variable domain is DTGVSQNPRHKITKRGQNVTFRCDPISEHNRLYWYRQTLGQGPEFLTYFQNEAQLEKSRLLSDRFSAERPKGSFSTLEIQRTEQGDSAMYLCASSLAVARGEQYFGPGTRLTVT.